The clone carrying this TCR beta chain was seen more than once but under ten times. Its antigen is unknown. This record comes from a study of response to subunit inactivated influenza vaccine. MiXCR, run by TCRdb on the RT-PCR reads, gives a single entry per CDR3 protein. The sample records hundreds of thousands of distinct CDR3 sequences, roughly 15% being singletons. The study's findings and limits: The authors proposed limited new T cell recruitment per seasonal influenza vaccination.

The CDR3 covers 14 residues. V lost 1 base, J lost 3 bases, and 9 bases lay in between. From germline, CDR1 is SGHTA and CDR2 FQGNSA. The sample was PBMCs from blood, taken 14 to 15 days before vaccination. The chain carries TRBV7-2 and TRBJ1-1, with D uncertain. The sequence came from a man between 45 and 60 years old who received an inactivated influenza vaccine. The CDR3 here is CASSLVQEYTEAFF. The CDR3 coding sequence is TGTGCCAGCAGCTTAGTCCAGGAATACACTGAAGCTTTCTTT.